The clone carrying this TCR beta chain was detected ten times or more. This specimen belongs to a study of HIV-infected patients and healthy controls. The repertoire came from unfractionated whole blood and reflected all unsorted peripheral T cells. This CDR3 is 14 amino acids long. The J segment lost 5 bases and the V segment lost 5 bases, leaving 5 bases of the junction unmatched. Germline CDR1 and CDR2: KGHDR and SFDVKD. About 500 ng RNA was reverse transcribed with alpha and beta constant-region primers. Each of the alpha and beta chains got its own library through chain-specific third strand synthesis with indices. Each CDR3 protein gets one entry after TCRdb re-called the 5' RACE reads with MiXCR. The profile covers about 16,000 distinct CDR3 sequences, with roughly 9% appearing a single time and less than 6.5% taken by the ten largest.

This clonotype originated in an adult in good health. The sample consisted of blood. The chain carries TRBV24-1 and TRBJ2-1; 7 positions match TRBD1. As DNA, the CDR3 is TGTGCCACCAGTGCCCGGACAGGACACAATGAGCAGTTCTTC. It encodes CATSARTGHNEQFF.